The 21 T cell receptor beta chains below come from one sample, sequenced in a study of cytomegalovirus exposure and HLA in healthy donors. The study ran its PCR with 60 Vbeta and 13 Jbeta primers. Only in-frame clones appear in the TCRdb table, and some are missing; sequencing was by immunoSEQ multiplex PCR. Recorded for this sample: 100,000 to 150,000 clones. Input material: PBMCs. The receptors stem from a man younger than 45 in good health and CMV-seronegative.

The chain links TRBV7-8 to TRBJ1-5, with D possibly TRBD1 on 6 matching bases. The germline gives CDR1 SGHVS, CDR2 FQNEAQ. CDR3 length: 14 amino acids. V was clipped by 5 bases and J by 7 bases, with 15 bases between them. This CDR3 reads CASSETGRGQPQHF. The CDR3 bases are TGTGCCAGCAGCGAAACAGGGAGGGGACAGCCCCAGCATTTT.

The CDR3 DNA is TGTGCCAGCAGTTACTCCCAGGGCAGCGGGGCTGAAGCTTTCTTT. Residues: CASSYSQGSGAEAFF. This chain connects TRBV6-5 to TRBJ1-1, with D perhaps matching TRBD1 (5 bases). The CDR3 is 15 residues long. Germline CDR1 MNHEY, CDR2 SVGAGI. V was trimmed by 0 bases and J by 6 bases, leaving 14 bases between them.

The rearrangement uses TRBV27 and TRBJ2-1; TRBD2 matches at 11 bases. V dropped 4 bases and J dropped 9; count of bases not matched to a gene: 11. This CDR3 comprises 16 residues. The germline CDR1 and CDR2 sequences are MNHEY and SMNVEV (reference sequence). CDR3 loop: CASSYPLAGAIGEQFF. CDR3 sequence (DNA): TGTGCCAGCAGTTACCCACTAGCGGGAGCGATTGGTGAGCAGTTCTTC.

The DNA of the CDR3 is TGTGCCAGCAGCTCCATGGACAGCTACTATGGCTACACCTTC. Its translation: CASSSMDSYYGYTF. The chain combines TRBV7-9 with TRBJ1-2; TRBD1 is a possible D gene (6 bases). Trimming stripped 4 bases from V and 3 bases from J, with 12 bases between. Germline assignment: CDR1 SEHNR and CDR2 FQNEAQ (reference sequence). The CDR3 contains 14 residues. The entire variable domain, with the rest obtained from reference TRBV7-9 and TRBJ1-2, is as follows: DTGVSQNPRHKITKRGQNVTFRCDPISEHNRLYWYRQTLGQGPEFLTYFQNEAQLEKSRLLSDRFSAERPKGSFSTLEIQRTEQGDSAMYLCASSSMDSYYGYTFGSGTRLTVV.

CDR3: CASSQDRQDFNYGYTF. For the CDR3, the DNA is TGCGCCAGCAGCCAAGATCGCCAGGACTTTAACTATGGCTACACCTTC. The chain employs TRBV4-1 and TRBJ1-2; the D is unclear. V was pared by 0 bases and J by 1 base, with 12 bases between. Germline loops: CDR1 MGHRA, CDR2 YSYEKL. The CDR3 has 16 amino acids.

The CDR3, as DNA: TGCGCCAGCAGCCAAGGCGGACAGGGAGGCAATCAGCCCCAGCATTTT. This gives the protein CASSQGGQGGNQPQHF. The genes are TRBV4-1 and TRBJ1-5, with 8 bases aligning to TRBD1. Germline V gene lookup returns CDR1 MGHRA and CDR2 YSYEKL. V shed 1 base and J 2 bases; nucleotides not matched to a gene: 4. CDR3 size: 16 residues.

J is TRBJ2-3 and V is TRBV5-6, with D possibly TRBD1 on 5 matching bases. Germline CDR1 and CDR2: SGHDT and YYEEEE. This CDR3 region has 13 residues. V dropped 4 bases and J dropped 8 bases, with 14 bases sitting between them. The CDR3 loop is CASSGYYQGTQYF. CDR3 coding DNA: TGTGCCAGCAGCGGCTACTACCAGGGTACGCAGTATTTT.

The J gene is TRBJ1-4, the V gene TRBV5-1, with a possible D match to TRBD1 (5 bases). Germline V gene data show CDR1 as SGHRS and CDR2 as YFSETQ. The CDR3 extends over 17 amino acids. V was shortened by 0 bases and J by 8 bases, with 20 bases between the two germline ends. The CDR3 bases are TGCGCCAGCAGCTTGGGGATAAAGACAGTGAGCGACGAAAAACTGTTTTTT. Translating it yields CASSLGIKTVSDEKLFF.

The genes are TRBV6-6 and TRBJ1-1; 9 nucleotides match TRBD1. Germline V lookup: CDR1 MNHNY, CDR2 SVGAGI (reference sequence). Trimming took 5 bases from V and 5 from J; bases not matched to a gene: 6. The CDR3 length is 14 residues. In DNA, the CDR3 is TGTGCCAGCAGTAGGACAGGGGCGAAGACTGAAGCTTTCTTT. It is translated as CASSRTGAKTEAFF.

This chain connects TRBV7-9 to TRBJ1-1; D gene ambiguous. CDR1 and CDR2 from the germline V gene are SEHNR and FQNEAQ (reference sequence). There are 12 residues in the CDR3. The V gene lost 2 bases and the J gene lost 6 bases, with 7 bases spanning the gap. The CDR3 DNA is TGTGCCAGCAGCTTACAGGTCTCTGAAGCTTTCTTT. Amino acid sequence: CASSLQVSEAFF.

The rearrangement joins TRBV5-4 to TRBJ1-2; 11 bases match TRBD1. The CDR3 length is 15 residues. The V segment lost 3 bases and the J segment 3 bases; nucleotides outside the gene matches: 4. Germline V gene sequence: CDR1 SGHNT, CDR2 YYREEE (reference sequence). The CDR3 loop is CASSSGQGADYGYTF. DNA for the CDR3: TGTGCCAGCAGCTCCGGACAGGGGGCGGACTATGGCTACACCTTC.

As DNA, the CDR3 is TGCGCCAGCAGCCAAGACCCGGGACTAGCGGCTACAGATACGCAGTATTTT. Encoded protein: CASSQDPGLAATDTQYF. The gene calls are TRBV4-3 and TRBJ2-3, with TRBD2 matching over 11 bases. The CDR3 length is 17 residues. Germline V lookup: CDR1 LGHNA, CDR2 YSLEER. With V trimmed by 0 bases and J by 3 bases, 5 bases remained unmatched.

The gene calls are TRBV11-2 and TRBJ1-1, with D possibly matching TRBD1 (5 bases). Germline V gene data show CDR1 as SGHAT and CDR2 as FQNNGV. Deletions cut 7 bases from V and 1 base from J, with 22 bases between. The CDR3 is 17 amino acids. CDR3 amino acids: CASTLPLTGLQNTEAFF. CDR3 in DNA: TGTGCCAGCACCCTTCCTTTGACGGGACTCCAGAACACTGAAGCTTTCTTT.

As to this clone: One end of the junction does not line up with germline, which may come from a read error. J is TRBJ1-1 and V is TRBV19; 7 nucleotides agree with TRBD1. The germline CDR1 and CDR2 sequences are LNHDA and SQIVND (reference sequence). The CDR3 has 13 residues. Here the CDR3 reads CAGSIDREVEAFF. The DNA for the CDR3 is TGTGCCGGTAGTATCGACAGGGAGGTGGAAGCTTTCTTT.

The chain uses TRBV29-1 and TRBJ2-7, with D possibly TRBD1 on 6 matching bases. V was shortened by 5 bases and J by 4 bases, with 18 bases between the two germline ends. This CDR3 has 14 amino acids. Looked up from germline, CDR1 is SQVTM and CDR2 is ANQGSEA. This CDR3 is CSVLSPAGEYEQYF. CDR3 in DNA: TGCAGCGTTCTATCCCCAGCAGGGGAATACGAGCAGTACTTC.

This chain links TRBV6-1 with TRBJ1-4, with 8 bases identical to TRBD1. V trimming: 7 bases; J trimming: 8 bases; junction bases outside the gene matches: 9. The CDR3 loop spans 14 amino acids. Germline V gives CDR1 MNHNS, CDR2 SASEGT. CDR3 amino acids: CASKSTGAREKLFF. In nucleotides, the CDR3 is TGTGCCAGCAAATCGACAGGGGCGCGAGAAAAACTGTTTTTT.

The J gene is TRBJ1-2, the V gene TRBV21-1. TRBV21-1 is a pseudogene locus. The CDR3 length is 14 residues. The DNA of the CDR3 is TGTGCCAGCAGCCCGGAGGGGTGTGTCTATGGCTACACCTTC. It translates to CASSPEGCVYGYTF.

The rearrangement links TRBV11-2 to TRBJ1-6; TRBD1 aligns across 8 bases. The germline V gene has CDR1 SGHAT and CDR2 FQNNGV. The CDR3 is 15 residues long. The junction had 2 bases not matched to a gene; V was cut back by 0 bases and J by 7 bases. For the CDR3, the DNA is TGTGCCAGCAGCTTAGATCGGACAGGGAATTCACCCCTCCACTTT. This gives the protein CASSLDRTGNSPLHF.

The gene calls are TRBV30 and TRBJ1-1; 8 bases agree with TRBD1. The germline gives CDR1 GTSNPN, CDR2 SVGIG (reference sequence). J gave up 4 bases and V 7 bases, and 2 bases lay outside the gene matches. This CDR3 contains 11 residues. The CDR3 bases are TGTGCCTTACAGGGGGGCACTGAAGCTTTCTTT. It specifies CALQGGTEAFF.

The genes are TRBV19 and TRBJ2-5, with a possible D match to TRBD2 (6 bases). Trimming removed 3 bases at V and 0 bases at J, with 17 bases between. Germline loops: CDR1 LNHDA, CDR2 SQIVND (reference sequence). This CDR3 is built from 17 residues. The DNA of the CDR3 is TGTGCCAGTAGTATGGGGGATGTGGGGGGATACCAAGAGACCCAGTACTTC. Encoded protein: CASSMGDVGGYQETQYF.

V usage is TRBV7-9 and J usage is TRBJ2-1; D gene ambiguous. The germline V gene encodes CDR1 SEHNR and CDR2 FQNEAQ (reference sequence). This CDR3 spans 14 amino acids. V lost 1 base, J lost 4 bases, and 8 bases lay in between. The CDR3 bases are TGTGCCAGCAGCTTAGTCGAACAGTACAATGAGCAGTTCTTC. The encoded protein is CASSLVEQYNEQFF.